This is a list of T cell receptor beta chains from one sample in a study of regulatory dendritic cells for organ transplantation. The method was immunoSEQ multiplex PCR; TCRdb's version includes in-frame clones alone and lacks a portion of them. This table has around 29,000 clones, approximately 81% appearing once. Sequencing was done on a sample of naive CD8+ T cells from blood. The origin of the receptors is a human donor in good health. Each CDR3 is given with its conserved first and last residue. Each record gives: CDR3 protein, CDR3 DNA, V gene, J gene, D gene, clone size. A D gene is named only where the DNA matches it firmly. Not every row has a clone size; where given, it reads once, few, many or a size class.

CASSLSTSGGKYEQYF,TGTGCCAGCAGCTTAAGTACTAGCGGGGGAAAATACGAGCAGTACTTC,TRBV7-2,TRBJ2-7,TRBD2,-
CASSLRDTSSYNSPLHF,TGTGCCAGCAGCCTCCGGGACACAAGCTCCTATAATTCACCCCTCCACTTT,TRBV13,TRBJ1-6,-,-
CASSLGGTGSHEQFF,TGTGCCAGCAGCTTGGGGGGGACAGGTAGCCATGAGCAGTTCTTC,TRBV5-6,TRBJ2-1,TRBD1,-
CASSLQGARDTQYF,TGTGCCAGCAGCCTGCAGGGGGCCCGGGATACGCAGTATTTT,TRBV9,TRBJ2-3,TRBD1,-
CASGRDRSYEQYF,TGTGCCAGCGGACGGGACAGGTCCTACGAGCAGTACTTC,TRBV7-2,TRBJ2-7,TRBD1,-
CASSYRDSLSTDTQYF,TGTGCCAGCAGTTACCGGGACAGCCTAAGCACAGATACGCAGTATTTT,TRBV6-5,TRBJ2-3,TRBD1,-
CAQSPGNEQFF,TGTGCCCAGTCCCCAGGCAATGAGCAGTTCTTC,TRBV2,TRBJ2-1,-,-
CASSQDPAGGVETQYF,TGCGCCAGCAGCCAAGATCCAGCGGGGGGGGTAGAGACCCAGTACTTC,TRBV4-3,TRBJ2-5,TRBD2,-
CASSVVGTGQETQYF,TGTGCCAGCAGCGTAGTAGGCACAGGCCAAGAGACCCAGTACTTC,TRBV9,TRBJ2-5,-,-
CASSFRGSNQPQHF,TGTGCCAGCAGCTTTCGGGGTAGCAATCAGCCCCAGCATTTT,TRBV7-8,TRBJ1-5,-,once
CASSLTGGSYNEQFF,TGTGCCAGCAGCTTGACAGGGGGCTCCTACAATGAGCAGTTCTTC,TRBV11-2,TRBJ2-1,TRBD1,-
CASSVDRDEQFF,TGTGCCAGCAGCGTAGACAGGGATGAGCAGTTCTTC,TRBV9,TRBJ2-1,-,-
CASTSPNQRLSYGYTF,TGTGCCAGCACCTCACCTAACCAGCGGCTGTCCTATGGCTACACCTTC,TRBV7-9,TRBJ1-2,-,once
CASSYRTNNEQFF,TGTGCCAGCAGCTACCGGACAAACAATGAGCAGTTCTTC,TRBV9,TRBJ2-1,-,-
CASTGGREKLFF,TGTGCCAGCACAGGAGGTCGAGAAAAACTGTTTTTT,TRBV25-1,TRBJ1-4,-,-
CASRGPEAFF,TGTGCCAGCAGGGGCCCTGAAGCTTTCTTT,TRBV25-1,TRBJ1-1,-,-
CASTITREIYEQYF,TGTGCCAGCACCATAACCAGGGAAATCTACGAGCAGTACTTC,TRBV11-2,TRBJ2-7,-,-
CASSPRQGWSIGTGELFF,TGTGCCAGCAGCCCGCGACAGGGTTGGAGTATAGGGACCGGGGAGCTGTTTTTT,TRBV9,TRBJ2-2,TRBD1,-
CASSIRDRGQYEQYF,TGTGCCAGCAGCATCCGGGACAGGGGGCAATACGAGCAGTACTTC,TRBV13,TRBJ2-7,TRBD1,-
CASSFPGAQETQYF,TGTGCCAGCAGCTTTCCGGGAGCTCAAGAGACCCAGTACTTC,TRBV7-9,TRBJ2-5,-,-
CASRRQGNEQFF,TGTGCCAGTAGAAGGCAGGGCAATGAGCAGTTCTTC,TRBV19,TRBJ2-1,-,-
CASSLSGGNEQFF,TGTGCCAGCAGCCTCAGCGGGGGTAATGAGCAGTTCTTC,TRBV13,TRBJ2-1,TRBD2,-
CASRLVGQSNTGELFF,TGCGCCAGCAGGCTGGTGGGACAGTCGAACACCGGGGAGCTGTTTTTT,TRBV5-1,TRBJ2-2,TRBD1,-
CASSEVGTYSNQPQHF,TGTGCCAGCAGTGAGGTCGGGACTTATAGCAATCAGCCCCAGCATTTT,TRBV2,TRBJ1-5,-,-
CASSLKYGQSEAFF,TGTGCCAGCAGCTTAAAATATGGGCAGTCTGAAGCTTTCTTT,TRBV7-9,TRBJ1-1,-,-
CASSDTGDRLYGYTF,TGTGCCAGCAGCGATACAGGGGATCGGCTTTATGGCTACACCTTC,TRBV2,TRBJ1-2,TRBD1,-
CASTTGYTGELFF,TGTGCCAGCACGACGGGGTATACCGGGGAGCTGTTTTTT,TRBV7-9,TRBJ2-2,-,-
CASSYSRGSGNTIYF,TGTGCCAGCAGTTACTCGAGGGGGTCGGGAAACACCATATATTTT,TRBV6-5,TRBJ1-3,-,-
CAIREDSIDYGYTF,TGTGCCATCAGAGAGGACAGCATCGACTATGGCTACACCTTC,TRBV10-3,TRBJ1-2,-,few
CASSLSPGIYGYTF,TGTGCCAGCAGTTTATCTCCAGGAATCTATGGCTACACCTTC,TRBV27,TRBJ1-2,-,once
CASSAGTSGLNEQFF,TGTGCCAGCAGCGCCGGGACTAGCGGGTTAAATGAGCAGTTCTTC,TRBV5-8,TRBJ2-1,TRBD2,-
CASSQGIEGGETQYF,TGCGCCAGCAGCCAAGGGATCGAGGGAGGGGAGACCCAGTACTTC,TRBV4-1,TRBJ2-5,TRBD2,-
CASSPGGYGYTF,TGTGCCAGCAGCCCGGGGGGTTACGGCTACACCTTC,TRBV7-2,TRBJ1-2,-,-
CASSEHAGGPVDEQFF,TGCGCCAGCAGTGAGCACGCGGGGGGGCCCGTCGATGAGCAGTTCTTC,TRBV10-2,TRBJ2-1,TRBD2,-
CASSLGGTGHKNTEAFF,TGTGCCAGCAGCTTAGGGGGGACAGGGCACAAGAACACTGAAGCTTTCTTT,TRBV7-9,TRBJ1-1,TRBD1,-
CASSQGAGTGSEAFF,TGTGCCAGCAGTCAAGGGGCCGGGACAGGGAGTGAAGCTTTCTTT,TRBV27,TRBJ1-1,TRBD1,-
CASSTIQGVGNTEAFF,TGTGCCAGCAGCACGATTCAGGGGGTAGGAAACACTGAAGCTTTCTTT,TRBV21-1,TRBJ1-1,-,-
CASSDPGQETATNEKLFF,TGTGCCAGCAGTGACCCGGGACAGGAGACGGCAACTAATGAAAAACTGTTTTTT,TRBV25-1,TRBJ1-4,TRBD1,-
CASSQGDRGTYEQYF,TGTGCCAGCAGCCAAGGGGACAGGGGGACCTACGAGCAGTACTTC,TRBV4-2,TRBJ2-7,TRBD1,-
CASSYGQYNQPQHF,TGTGCCAGCAGTTACGGACAGTATAATCAGCCCCAGCATTTT,TRBV6-5,TRBJ1-5,-,-
CASSPEPITGTATMNTEAFF,TGTGCCAGCAGCCCCGAACCTATAACCGGGACAGCTACCATGAACACTGAAGCTTTCTTT,TRBV5-5,TRBJ1-1,TRBD1,-
CASSPSGGLHNEQFF,TGTGCCAGCAGCCCCTCGGGGGGCTTACACAATGAGCAGTTCTTC,TRBV4-2,TRBJ2-1,-,-
CASSLSGSNTEAFF,TGTGCCAGCAGCTTAAGCGGGTCAAACACTGAAGCTTTCTTT,TRBV11-2,TRBJ1-1,-,-
CASSARGGSYNEQFF,TGTGCCAGCAGTGCACGGGGGGGATCCTACAATGAGCAGTTCTTC,TRBV11-2,TRBJ2-1,TRBD2,once
CASSLVAGGNEQFF,TGTGCCAGCAGCTTAGTAGCGGGGGGCAATGAGCAGTTCTTC,TRBV7-9,TRBJ2-1,TRBD2,-
CASSPSQGAYEQYF,TGTGCCAGCAGCCCCTCTCAGGGGGCCTACGAGCAGTACTTC,TRBV9,TRBJ2-7,TRBD1,-
CASSLRRGLNQPQHF,TGTGCCAGCAGCCTACGAAGGGGGCTAAATCAGCCCCAGCATTTT,TRBV6-5,TRBJ1-5,TRBD1,-
CASSLQGKKEEKLFF,TGTGCCAGCAGCTTACAGGGGAAGAAGGAAGAAAAACTGTTTTTT,TRBV7-9,TRBJ1-4,-,-
CASSQDHPGIYGYTF,TGCGCCAGCAGCCAAGATCATCCAGGGATTTATGGCTACACCTTC,TRBV4-1,TRBJ1-2,-,-
CASSQEGGKVEAFF,TGCGCCAGCAGCCAAGAGGGGGGGAAGGTTGAAGCTTTCTTT,TRBV4-1,TRBJ1-1,-,-
CASGASIQGNCNQPQHF,TGCGCCAGCGGGGCTAGCATACAGGGAAATTGCAATCAGCCCCAGCATTTT,TRBV10-1,TRBJ1-5,-,few
CASSVPATGELFF,TGTGCCAGCAGTGTACCAGCGACCGGGGAGCTGTTTTTT,TRBV2,TRBJ2-2,-,-
CASSWTGEANSPLHF,TGTGCCAGCAGTTGGACAGGGGAAGCGAATTCACCCCTCCACTTT,TRBV2,TRBJ1-6,TRBD1,-